The clone carrying this TCR beta chain was seen more than once but under ten times. Trimming cost V 4 bases and J 1 base, with 14 bases left between them. Germline V gene data show CDR1 as SGHRS and CDR2 as YFSETQ. This CDR3 is built from 15 residues. TCRdb independently ran MiXCR on the 5' RACE reads; one entry per CDR3 protein. The repertoire includes around 480,000 distinct CDR3 sequences, around 14% of them detected once, and roughly 0.56% sits in the top ten. The data are from a study of identical twins. These data also featured in a second study, about yellow fever vaccine responses in identical twins.

Sample: CD4+ T cells sorted from blood. The V gene is TRBV5-1, the J gene TRBJ1-1; no definite D call. The sequence was collected from a woman between 18 and 29 years old in good health. The CDR3 is CASSPREGTNTEAFF. The CDR3 DNA reads as TGCGCCAGCAGCCCCCGGGAGGGTACGAACACTGAAGCTTTCTTT. Based on the CDR3 plus reference TRBV5-1 and TRBJ1-1, the full variable domain is KAGVTQTPRYLIKTRGQQVTLSCSPISGHRSVSWYQQTPGQGLQFLFEYFSETQRNKGNFPGRFSGRQFSNSRSEMNVSTLELGDSALYLCASSPREGTNTEAFFGQGTRLTVV.